The sequence of this T cell receptor beta chain was determined in a study of cytomegalovirus exposure and HLA in healthy donors. As for this clone: Its antigen is as yet unknown.

General study results and limits: In a later analysis, parvovirus B19, influenza, CMV and Epstein-Barr virus appeared linked to several top co-occurrence clusters. HLA restriction was apparent for most CMV-associated TCR beta chains in a later analysis. In a later analysis, TCR beta V- and J-gene trimming was associated with a missense DCLRE1C variant. Usually a TCR sequence was rare, but some public TCRs were found in many donors.

PCR amplification relied on 60 Vbeta primers (plus 13 Jbeta primers). The method was immunoSEQ multiplex PCR; TCRdb's version includes in-frame clones alone and lacks a portion of them. Of 200,000 or so clones in the sample, 84% are singletons; the top ten hold 0.25% to 0.3%. The CDR3 consists of 15 residues. Trimming took 4 bases from V and 1 from J; bases not matched to a gene: 5. CDR1 SGHNT and CDR2 YYREEE come from the germline V gene (reference sequence). V is TRBV5-4 and J is TRBJ2-1; 7 positions agree with TRBD2. Source material: PBMCs. The receptor was derived from a boy younger than 18 in good health and CMV-seronegative. The CDR3 loop reads CASSPSGDSYNEQFF. The CDR3 region has the DNA TGTGCCAGCAGCCCGAGCGGGGATTCCTACAATGAGCAGTTCTTC.